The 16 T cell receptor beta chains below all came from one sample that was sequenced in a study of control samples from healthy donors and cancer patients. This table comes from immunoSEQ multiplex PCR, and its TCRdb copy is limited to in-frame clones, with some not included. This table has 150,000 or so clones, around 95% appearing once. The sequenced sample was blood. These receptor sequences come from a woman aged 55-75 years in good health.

The CDR3: CASSLVRQTYEQYF. In DNA form, the CDR3 reads TGTGCCAGCAGCTTAGTTCGGCAGACCTACGAGCAGTACTTC. J is TRBJ2-7 and V is TRBV7-2; D remains ambiguous. Germline assignment: CDR1 SGHTA and CDR2 FQGNSA. V was clipped by 1 base and J by 2 bases, with 9 bases between them. The CDR3 consists of 14 residues.

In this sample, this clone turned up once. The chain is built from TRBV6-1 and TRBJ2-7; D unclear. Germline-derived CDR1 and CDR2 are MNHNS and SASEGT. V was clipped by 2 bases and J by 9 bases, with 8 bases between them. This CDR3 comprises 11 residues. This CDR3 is CASSESGVQYF. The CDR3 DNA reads TGTGCCAGCAGTGAATCTGGGGTGCAGTACTTC.

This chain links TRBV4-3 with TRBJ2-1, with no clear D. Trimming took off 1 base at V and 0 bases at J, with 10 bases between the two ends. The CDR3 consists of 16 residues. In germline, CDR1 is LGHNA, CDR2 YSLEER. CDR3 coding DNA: TGCGCCAGCAGCCAAGGTCACAGACCCTCCTACAATGAGCAGTTCTTC. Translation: CASSQGHRPSYNEQFF.

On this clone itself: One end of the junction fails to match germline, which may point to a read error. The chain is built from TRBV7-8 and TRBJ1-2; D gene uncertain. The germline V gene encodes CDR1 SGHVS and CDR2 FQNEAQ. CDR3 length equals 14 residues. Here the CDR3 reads CASSLAESDHGYTF. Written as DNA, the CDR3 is TGTGCCAGCAGCCTAGCTGAATCTGACCATGGCTACACCTTC.

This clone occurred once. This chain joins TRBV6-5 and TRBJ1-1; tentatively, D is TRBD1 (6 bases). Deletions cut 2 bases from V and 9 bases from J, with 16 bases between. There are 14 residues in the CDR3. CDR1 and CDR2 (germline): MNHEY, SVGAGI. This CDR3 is CASSYRNWWGQAFF. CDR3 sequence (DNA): TGTGCCAGCAGTTACCGTAATTGGTGGGGGCAAGCTTTCTTT.

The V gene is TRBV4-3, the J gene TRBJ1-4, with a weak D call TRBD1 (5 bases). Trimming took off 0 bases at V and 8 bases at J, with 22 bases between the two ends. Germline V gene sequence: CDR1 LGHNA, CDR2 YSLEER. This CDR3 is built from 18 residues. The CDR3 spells CASSQDYVKVRRGEKLFF. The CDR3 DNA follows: TGCGCCAGCAGCCAAGATTATGTGAAGGTCCGCCGGGGGGAAAAACTGTTTTTT.

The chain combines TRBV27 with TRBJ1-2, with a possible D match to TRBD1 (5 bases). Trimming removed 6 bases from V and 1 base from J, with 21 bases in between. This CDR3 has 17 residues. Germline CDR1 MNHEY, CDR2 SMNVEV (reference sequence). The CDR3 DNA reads TGTGCCAGCAGCGAATCGAGACAGACCAATTTTAACTATGGCTACACCTTC. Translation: CASSESRQTNFNYGYTF.

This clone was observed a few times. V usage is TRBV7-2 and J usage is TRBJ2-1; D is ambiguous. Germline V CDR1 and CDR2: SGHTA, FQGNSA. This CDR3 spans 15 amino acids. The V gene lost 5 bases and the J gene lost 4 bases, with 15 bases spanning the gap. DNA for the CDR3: TGTGCCAGCAGCCAAATTCGGTTACAGTACAATGAGCAGTTCTTC. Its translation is CASSQIRLQYNEQFF.

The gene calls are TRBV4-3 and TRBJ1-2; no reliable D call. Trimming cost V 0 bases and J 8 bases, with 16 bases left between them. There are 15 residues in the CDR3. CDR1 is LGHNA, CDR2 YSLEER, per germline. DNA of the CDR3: TGCGCCAGCAGCCAAGATCTAGGCATGGTGGGAGGCTACACCTTC. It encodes CASSQDLGMVGGYTF.

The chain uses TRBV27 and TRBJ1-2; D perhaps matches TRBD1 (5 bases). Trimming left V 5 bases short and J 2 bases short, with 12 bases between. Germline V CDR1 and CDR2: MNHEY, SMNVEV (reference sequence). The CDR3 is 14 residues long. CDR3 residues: CASSPLGRNYGYTF. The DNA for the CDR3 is TGTGCCAGCAGTCCGCTGGGGCGGAACTATGGCTACACCTTC.

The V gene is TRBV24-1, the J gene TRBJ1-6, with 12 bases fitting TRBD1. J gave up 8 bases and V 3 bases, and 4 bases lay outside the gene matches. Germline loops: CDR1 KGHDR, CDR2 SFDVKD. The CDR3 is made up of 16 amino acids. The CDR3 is CATSDTGTGGDSPLHF. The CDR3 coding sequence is TGTGCCACCAGTGATACCGGGACAGGGGGCGATTCACCCCTCCACTTT.

In DNA, the CDR3 is TGTGCCAGCAGTTTATCCCTCGGTTACGAGCAGTACTTC. Encoded protein: CASSLSLGYEQYF. The chain combines TRBV27 with TRBJ2-7; D is unclear. V gave up 0 bases and J gave up 4 bases, with 7 bases separating them. The CDR3 sequence is 13 residues long. Germline lookup yields CDR1 MNHEY and CDR2 SMNVEV (reference sequence).

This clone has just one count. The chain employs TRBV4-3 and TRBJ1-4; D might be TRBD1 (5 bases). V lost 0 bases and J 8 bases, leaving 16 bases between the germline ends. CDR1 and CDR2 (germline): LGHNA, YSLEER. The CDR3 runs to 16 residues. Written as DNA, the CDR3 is TGCGCCAGCAGCCAAGATCAGGGAGGATTCTTCGAAAAACTGTTTTTT. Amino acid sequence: CASSQDQGGFFEKLFF.

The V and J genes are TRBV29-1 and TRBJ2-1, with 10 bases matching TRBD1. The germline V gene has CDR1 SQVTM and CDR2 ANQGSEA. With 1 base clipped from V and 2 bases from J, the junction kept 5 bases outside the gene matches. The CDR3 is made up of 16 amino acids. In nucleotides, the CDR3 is TGCAGCGTTGAAGGGCCGGGACAGGGGCCCTACAATGAGCAGTTCTTC. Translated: CSVEGPGQGPYNEQFF.

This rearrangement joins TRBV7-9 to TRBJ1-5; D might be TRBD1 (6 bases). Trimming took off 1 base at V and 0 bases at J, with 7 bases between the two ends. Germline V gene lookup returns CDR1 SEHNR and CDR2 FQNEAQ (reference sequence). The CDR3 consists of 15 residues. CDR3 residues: CASSLVGGSNQPQHF. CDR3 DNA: TGTGCCAGCAGCTTAGTAGGGGGTAGCAATCAGCCCCAGCATTTT.

CDR3 sequence: CASSWSATGELFF. The CDR3 DNA reads TGTGCCAGCAGTTGGTCGGCCACCGGGGAGCTGTTTTTT. V is TRBV2 and J is TRBJ2-2; D is ambiguous. The V end was cut by 5 bases, the J end by 4 bases, with 8 bases between. The CDR3 is made up of 13 amino acids. CDR1 is SNHLY, CDR2 FYNNEI, per germline.